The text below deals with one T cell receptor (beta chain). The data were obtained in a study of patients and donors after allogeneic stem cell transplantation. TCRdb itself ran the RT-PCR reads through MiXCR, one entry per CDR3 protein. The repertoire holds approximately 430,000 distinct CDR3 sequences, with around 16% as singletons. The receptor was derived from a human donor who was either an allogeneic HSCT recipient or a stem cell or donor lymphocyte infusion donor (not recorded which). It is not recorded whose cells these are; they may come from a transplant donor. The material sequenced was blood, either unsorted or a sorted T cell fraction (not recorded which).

As DNA, the CDR3 is TGTGCCAGCAGCCAAGAATTAGCAGCCTACAATGAGCAGTTCTTC. Translation gives CASSQELAAYNEQFF. The chain recombines TRBV3-1 with TRBJ2-1; D unresolved. The length of the CDR3 is 15 residues. From germline, CDR1 is LGHDT and CDR2 YNNKEL (reference sequence). V was trimmed by 0 bases and J by 2 bases, leaving 8 bases between them.